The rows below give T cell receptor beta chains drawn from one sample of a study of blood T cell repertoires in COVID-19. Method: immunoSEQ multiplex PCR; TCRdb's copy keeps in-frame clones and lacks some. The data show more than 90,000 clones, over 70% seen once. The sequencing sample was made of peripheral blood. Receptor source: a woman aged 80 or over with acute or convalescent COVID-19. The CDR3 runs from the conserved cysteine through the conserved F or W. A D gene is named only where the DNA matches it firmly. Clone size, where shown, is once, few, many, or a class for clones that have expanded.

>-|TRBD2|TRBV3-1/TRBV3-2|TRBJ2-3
CASSLRAGATDTQYF
TGTGCCAGCAGCCTACGAGCGGGAGCCACAGATACGCAGTATTTT
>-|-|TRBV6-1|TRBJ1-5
CASSEHRMSNQPQHF
TGTGCCAGCAGTGAACACAGGATGTCCAATCAGCCCCAGCATTTT
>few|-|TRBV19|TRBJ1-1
CASRPQGRRNTEAFF
TGTGCCAGTAGACCGCAGGGAAGGAGGAACACTGAAGCTTTCTTT
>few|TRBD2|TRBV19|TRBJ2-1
CASSIQAGGLSYNEQFF
TGTGCCAGTAGTATCCAAGCGGGGGGGCTCTCCTACAATGAGCAGTTCTTC
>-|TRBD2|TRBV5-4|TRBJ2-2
CASSPLLAGANGELFF
TGTGCCAGCAGCCCTCTACTAGCGGGAGCGAACGGGGAGCTGTTTTTT
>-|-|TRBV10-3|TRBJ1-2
CAISEQRQRTMGGYTF
TGTGCCATCAGTGAGCAAAGACAGAGGACGATGGGGGGCTACACCTTC
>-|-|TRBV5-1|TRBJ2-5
CASSPGLYQETQYF
TGCGCCAGCAGCCCGGGACTCTACCAAGAGACCCAGTACTTC
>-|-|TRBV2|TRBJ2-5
CASSELQGQETQYF
TGTGCCAGCAGTGAATTACAGGGCCAAGAGACCCAGTACTTC
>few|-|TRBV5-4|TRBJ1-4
CASSLGSRAHEKLFF
TGTGCCAGCAGCTTGGGCTCCAGGGCTCACGAAAAACTGTTTTTT
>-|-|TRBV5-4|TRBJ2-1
CASSLKGGRDNEQFF
TGTGCCAGCAGCCTAAAGGGGGGGAGGGACAATGAGCAGTTCTTC
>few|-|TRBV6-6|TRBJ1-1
CASSFSGHSNTEAFF
TGTGCCAGCAGTTTCTCGGGACACTCGAACACTGAAGCTTTCTTT
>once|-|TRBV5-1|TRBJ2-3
CASRDGGDTQYF
TGCGCCAGCCGAGATGGAGGGGATACGCAGTATTTT
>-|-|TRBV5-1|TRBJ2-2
CASSLEISTGELFF
TGCGCCAGCAGCTTGGAGATCAGCACCGGGGAGCTGTTTTTT
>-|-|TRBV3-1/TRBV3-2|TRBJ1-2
CASSQDLGYTF
TGTGCCAGCAGCCAAGATCTGGGCTACACCTTC
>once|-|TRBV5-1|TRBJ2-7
CASSSRGQQEQYF
TGCGCCAGCAGCTCGCGGGGTCAGCAAGAGCAGTACTTC
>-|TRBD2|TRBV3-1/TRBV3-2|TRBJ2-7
CASSQGRGAYEQYF
TGTGCCAGCAGCCAAGGCCGGGGGGCCTACGAGCAGTACTTC
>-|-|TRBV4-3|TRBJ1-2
CASSQDSRDNYGYTF
TGCGCCAGCAGCCAAGACTCGAGGGATAATTATGGCTACACCTTC
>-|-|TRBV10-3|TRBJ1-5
CAITGEPNQPQHF
TGTGCCATCACCGGGGAACCTAATCAGCCCCAGCATTTT
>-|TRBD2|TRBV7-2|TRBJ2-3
CASSQLAGGQYF
TGTGCCAGCAGCCAATTAGCGGGGGGGCAGTATTTT
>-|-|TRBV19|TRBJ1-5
CASRLGNQPQHF
TGTGCCAGCCGACTGGGCAATCAGCCCCAGCATTTT
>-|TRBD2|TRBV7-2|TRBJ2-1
CASTPSGGEQFF
TGTGCCAGCACTCCTAGCGGGGGAGAGCAGTTCTTC
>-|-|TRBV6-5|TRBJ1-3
CASFGLGAGNTIYF
TGTGCCAGCTTTGGTTTAGGGGCTGGAAACACCATATATTTT
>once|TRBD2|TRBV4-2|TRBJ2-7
CASSQRTSGNYEQYF
TGTGCCAGCAGCCAACGGACTAGCGGAAACTACGAGCAGTACTTC
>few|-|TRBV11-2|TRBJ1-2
CASSLDQFAKDYGYTF
TGTGCCAGCAGCTTAGACCAGTTCGCCAAAGACTATGGCTACACCTTC
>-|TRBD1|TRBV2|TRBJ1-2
CASTPGQGSYGYTF
TGTGCCAGCACTCCGGGACAGGGGTCCTATGGCTACACCTTC
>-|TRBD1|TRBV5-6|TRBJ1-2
CASSLLGQANYGYTF
TGTGCCAGCAGCCTATTGGGACAGGCCAACTATGGCTACACCTTC
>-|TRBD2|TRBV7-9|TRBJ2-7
CASSLEMLAGAYEQYF
TGTGCCAGCAGCTTAGAGATGCTAGCGGGAGCCTACGAGCAGTACTTC
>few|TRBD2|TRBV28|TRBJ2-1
CASSLGGGDYNEQFF
TGTGCCAGCAGTTTAGGGGGAGGGGATTACAATGAGCAGTTCTTC
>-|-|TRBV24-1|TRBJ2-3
CATSLQGRSTDTQYF
TGTGCCACCAGTCTTCAGGGTCGGAGCACAGATACGCAGTATTTT
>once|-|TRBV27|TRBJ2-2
CASSPTDYYTGELFF
TGTGCCAGCAGTCCGACGGACTACTACACCGGGGAGCTGTTTTTT